This TCR beta chain was observed in a study of T cells in narcolepsy (dated by TCRdb to the late 2010s). At the level of the whole study: Patients with narcolepsy type 1 or type 2 (NT1, NT2) and healthy control donors were enrolled in the study. The study sought autoreactive T cells targeting hypocretin neuron self-antigens (hypocretin, TRIB2) in narcolepsy patients, using TCR Vbeta sequencing to track clonotypes in blood and CSF. What the research found in general, with its limitations: Patients and controls had comparable numbers of sequenced blood memory CD4+ clonotypes, averaging about 40,000 and 30,000, respectively. In plots comparing CSF and blood CD4+ T cell clonotypes from the same patient, HCRT-specific and TRIB2-specific autoreactive clonotypes were highlighted. According to the report, autoreactive clonotypes were detected serially in the blood of the same patients and of different patients, but not in healthy controls. No sequences matching autoreactive T cell clones were present in some of the blood memory CD4+ repertoires from patients and controls.

Concerning this clone: The target of this receptor is not known. Base qualities are missing; no much larger clone stands one base away.

For TCR Vbeta sequencing, memory CD4+ T cells were sorted ex vivo from the peripheral blood of both healthy controls and narcolepsy patients. V loses 4 bases, J loses 1 base, and the germline ends lie 12 bases apart. The germline V gene gives CDR1 as SQVTM and CDR2 as ANQGSEA. The CDR3 contains 14 residues, cysteine and phenylalanine counted. The sequence is cut down to CDR3 DNA, 42 bases in frame from base 1. The library was built by means of the immunoSEQ multiplex PCR assay. Here the immuneACCESS table is served through TCRdb, limited to in-frame sequences with V and J called. Missing clones are a known gap in these copies; in checked studies unresolved V genes cover under half, and the rest lacks a known reason. Counted in this sample were 25,000 to 30,000 clones; 81% of them appeared once. The ten largest clones represent around 0.99% of the sample.

The chain is assembled from TRBV29-1 and TRBJ2-3; TRBD2 is possibly the D segment (5 matching bases). Material: memory (CD45RA-) CD4+ T cells from blood. The label giving this sample's cell subset or site can be read as: memory T cells sorted ex vivo from peripheral blood. The sequence was collected from a human donor in good health. The CDR3 protein: CSVAEGGGTDTQYF. The nucleotide sequence is given as TGCAGCGTTGCCGAGGGCGGCGGCACAGATACGCAGTATTTT.